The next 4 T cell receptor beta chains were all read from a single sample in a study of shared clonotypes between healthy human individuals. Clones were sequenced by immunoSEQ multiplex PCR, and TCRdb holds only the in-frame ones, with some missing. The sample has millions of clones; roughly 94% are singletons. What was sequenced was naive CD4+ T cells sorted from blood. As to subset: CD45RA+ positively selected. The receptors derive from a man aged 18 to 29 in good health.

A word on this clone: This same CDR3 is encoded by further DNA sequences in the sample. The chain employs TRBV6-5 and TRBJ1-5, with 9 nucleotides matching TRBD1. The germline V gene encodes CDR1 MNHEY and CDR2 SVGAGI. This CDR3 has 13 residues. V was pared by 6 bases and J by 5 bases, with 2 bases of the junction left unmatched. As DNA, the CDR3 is TGTGCCAGCAGCCGGGACAGGGATCAGCCCCAGCATTTT. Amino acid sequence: CASSRDRDQPQHF.

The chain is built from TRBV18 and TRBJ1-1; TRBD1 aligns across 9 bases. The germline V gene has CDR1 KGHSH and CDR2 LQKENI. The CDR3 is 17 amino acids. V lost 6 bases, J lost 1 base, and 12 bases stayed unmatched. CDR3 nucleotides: TGTGCCAGCTCCCGGGAAATCACAGGGGGCGAGAACACTGAAGCTTTCTTT. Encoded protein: CASSREITGGENTEAFF. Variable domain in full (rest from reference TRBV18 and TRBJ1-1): NAGVMQNPRHLVRRRGQEARLRCSPMKGHSHVYWYRQLPEEGLKFMVYLQKENIIDESGMPKERFSAEFPKEGPSILRIQQVVRGDSAAYFCASSREITGGENTEAFFGQGTRLTVV.

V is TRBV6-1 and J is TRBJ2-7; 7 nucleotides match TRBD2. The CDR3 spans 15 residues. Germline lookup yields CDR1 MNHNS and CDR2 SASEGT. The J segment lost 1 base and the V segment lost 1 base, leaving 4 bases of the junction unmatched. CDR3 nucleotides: TGTGCCAGCAGTGAAGAGTGGGAGGGATCCTACGAGCAGTACTTC. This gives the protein CASSEEWEGSYEQYF.

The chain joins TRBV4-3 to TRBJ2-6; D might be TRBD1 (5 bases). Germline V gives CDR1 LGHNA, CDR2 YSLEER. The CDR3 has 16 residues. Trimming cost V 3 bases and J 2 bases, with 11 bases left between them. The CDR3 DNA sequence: TGCGCCAGCAGCCAGGCCCAGGGCGCTGGGGCCAACGTCCTGACTTTC. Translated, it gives CASSQAQGAGANVLTF.